Listed below are T cell receptor beta chains from one sample, sequenced in a study of blood T cell repertoires in COVID-19. Assay used: immunoSEQ multiplex PCR; TCRdb lists only in-frame clones, some missing. The sample shows 150,000 to 200,000 clones, around 87% of them seen only once. The sample taken for sequencing was peripheral blood. The receptors were gathered from a woman between 65 and 79 years old with COVID-19, enrolled during active disease. The CDR3 runs from the conserved cysteine through the conserved F or W. The order of the fields is J gene, clone size, V gene, D gene, CDR3 protein, CDR3 DNA. A D gene is named only where the DNA matches it firmly. The size field is filled for only some rows; it gives once, few, many or a size class.

j_gene: TRBJ2-6; abundance: .; v_gene: TRBV27; d_gene: TRBD2; CDR3aa: CASSLVWRGGPGANVLTF; CDR3nt: TGTGCCAGCAGTTTAGTTTGGCGGGGGGGCCCGGGGGCCAACGTCCTGACTTTC
j_gene: TRBJ1-5; abundance: many; v_gene: TRBV28; d_gene: TRBD1; CDR3aa: CASSKEPGQGIRSSNQPQHF; CDR3nt: TGTGCCAGCAGTAAGGAGCCGGGACAGGGGATCCGATCGAGCAATCAGCCCCAGCATTTT
j_gene: TRBJ1-1; abundance: few; v_gene: TRBV18; d_gene: .; CDR3aa: CASSPLPLNTEAFF; CDR3nt: TGTGCCAGCTCACCACTCCCTTTGAACACTGAAGCTTTCTTT
j_gene: TRBJ2-6; abundance: .; v_gene: TRBV5-1; d_gene: TRBD2; CDR3aa: CASTSGLAGGANVLTF; CDR3nt: TGCGCCAGCACCTCCGGACTAGCGGGAGGGGCCAACGTCCTGACTTTC
j_gene: TRBJ2-1; abundance: once; v_gene: TRBV7-3; d_gene: TRBD2; CDR3aa: CASSDGLAANEQFF; CDR3nt: TGTGCCAGCAGCGATGGACTAGCGGCCAATGAGCAGTTCTTC
j_gene: TRBJ2-1; abundance: .; v_gene: TRBV19; d_gene: TRBD1; CDR3aa: CASRWQGAYEQFF; CDR3nt: TGTGCCAGTAGGTGGCAGGGGGCCTATGAGCAGTTCTTC
j_gene: TRBJ1-4; abundance: .; v_gene: TRBV6-5; d_gene: TRBD1; CDR3aa: CASSPLTGGFEKLFF; CDR3nt: TGTGCCAGCAGCCCCTTGACAGGGGGTTTTGAAAAACTGTTTTTT
j_gene: TRBJ1-2; abundance: .; v_gene: TRBV28; d_gene: TRBD1; CDR3aa: CASRPGGKGYTF; CDR3nt: TGTGCCAGCAGGCCAGGGGGCAAAGGCTACACCTTC
j_gene: TRBJ1-6; abundance: .; v_gene: TRBV6-4; d_gene: .; CDR3aa: CASSGQVNSPLHF; CDR3nt: TGTGCCAGCAGTGGGCAGGTCAATTCACCCCTCCACTTT
j_gene: TRBJ1-5; abundance: .; v_gene: TRBV7-9; d_gene: TRBD1; CDR3aa: CASSLGGQGSNQPQHF; CDR3nt: TGTGCCAGCAGCTTAGGAGGACAGGGTAGCAATCAGCCCCAGCATTTT
j_gene: TRBJ1-5; abundance: .; v_gene: TRBV6-1; d_gene: TRBD1; CDR3aa: CASSEQGGYQPQHF; CDR3nt: TGTGCCAGCAGTGAACAGGGGGGCTATCAGCCCCAGCATTTT
j_gene: TRBJ1-2; abundance: .; v_gene: TRBV19; d_gene: TRBD1; CDR3aa: CASRTGQVNLDPYGYTF; CDR3nt: TGTGCCAGTAGAACGGGACAGGTTAACTTGGATCCCTATGGCTACACCTTC
j_gene: TRBJ1-1; abundance: .; v_gene: TRBV19; d_gene: TRBD1; CDR3aa: CASRGTGGTTEAFF; CDR3nt: TGTGCCAGTAGGGGGACAGGGGGCACGACTGAAGCTTTCTTT
j_gene: TRBJ2-3; abundance: .; v_gene: TRBV2; d_gene: .; CDR3aa: CASSWSEADTQYF; CDR3nt: TGTGCCAGCAGTTGGAGCGAGGCGGATACGCAGTATTTT
j_gene: TRBJ1-6; abundance: .; v_gene: TRBV5-5; d_gene: .; CDR3aa: CASTLQHGGFNSPLHF; CDR3nt: TGTGCCAGCACCCTCCAACATGGGGGGTTTAACTCACCCCTCCACTTT
j_gene: TRBJ2-1; abundance: once; v_gene: TRBV6-5; d_gene: .; CDR3aa: CASSYVAGGIRFF; CDR3nt: .
j_gene: TRBJ1-2; abundance: .; v_gene: TRBV4-2; d_gene: .; CDR3aa: CASSQETGGLGYTF; CDR3nt: TGTGCCAGCAGCCAAGAGACGGGGGGACTTGGCTACACCTTC
j_gene: TRBJ1-1; abundance: .; v_gene: TRBV28; d_gene: TRBD1; CDR3aa: CASSLNRGKVAFF; CDR3nt: TGTGCCAGCAGTTTGAACAGGGGAAAGGTGGCTTTCTTT
j_gene: TRBJ2-7; abundance: .; v_gene: TRBV19; d_gene: .; CDR3aa: CASSIGLVSSYEQYF; CDR3nt: TGTGCCAGTAGTATAGGTCTCGTCAGTTCCTACGAGCAGTACTTC
j_gene: TRBJ2-3; abundance: .; v_gene: TRBV6-5; d_gene: TRBD2; CDR3aa: CASSGRGFSDTQYF; CDR3nt: TGTGCCAGCAGCGGGCGGGGGTTTTCAGATACGCAGTATTTT
j_gene: TRBJ1-4; abundance: .; v_gene: TRBV28; d_gene: .; CDR3aa: CASQGPRNEKLFF; CDR3nt: TGTGCCAGCCAGGGTCCAAGGAATGAAAAACTGTTTTTT
j_gene: TRBJ1-2; abundance: .; v_gene: TRBV6-5; d_gene: TRBD1; CDR3aa: CASLGQGRYGYTF; CDR3nt: TGTGCCAGCTTGGGACAGGGACGCTATGGCTACACCTTC
j_gene: TRBJ2-2; abundance: .; v_gene: TRBV19; d_gene: .; CDR3aa: CASSLQGDANTGELFF; CDR3nt: TGTGCCAGTAGCTTACAGGGAGACGCGAACACCGGGGAGCTGTTTTTT
j_gene: TRBJ1-1; abundance: .; v_gene: TRBV3-1/TRBV3-2; d_gene: .; CDR3aa: CASSQERQSTEAFF; CDR3nt: TGTGCCAGCAGCCAAGAGAGGCAATCCACTGAAGCTTTCTTT
j_gene: TRBJ2-1; abundance: .; v_gene: TRBV9; d_gene: TRBD2; CDR3aa: CASSTLAGVVDEQFF; CDR3nt: TGTGCCAGCAGCACACTAGCGGGGGTCGTGGATGAGCAGTTCTTC
j_gene: TRBJ1-5; abundance: .; v_gene: TRBV5-5; d_gene: TRBD1; CDR3aa: CASSLEGAGGPQHF; CDR3nt: TGTGCCAGCAGCTTGGAGGGGGCCGGCGGGCCCCAGCATTTT
j_gene: TRBJ2-7; abundance: .; v_gene: TRBV6-5; d_gene: TRBD1; CDR3aa: CASSYSGTGGYEQYF; CDR3nt: TGTGCCAGCAGTTACTCTGGGACAGGGGGTTACGAGCAGTACTTC
j_gene: TRBJ2-5; abundance: .; v_gene: TRBV9; d_gene: TRBD2; CDR3aa: CASSVGGLAQETQYF; CDR3nt: TGTGCCAGCAGCGTAGGGGGACTAGCCCAAGAGACCCAGTACTTC
j_gene: TRBJ1-5; abundance: .; v_gene: TRBV6-5; d_gene: .; CDR3aa: CAGRGANNQPQHF; CDR3nt: TGTGCCGGCCGGGGGGCTAACAATCAGCCCCAGCATTTT
j_gene: TRBJ1-2; abundance: .; v_gene: TRBV11-2; d_gene: .; CDR3aa: CASSLQGFYGYTF; CDR3nt: TGTGCCAGCAGCCTACAGGGATTCTATGGCTACACCTTC
j_gene: TRBJ2-1; abundance: once; v_gene: TRBV28; d_gene: TRBD1; CDR3aa: CASSKTGTGRNEQFF; CDR3nt: TGTGCCAGCAGTAAGACCGGGACAGGGCGCAATGAGCAGTTCTTC
j_gene: TRBJ1-3; abundance: .; v_gene: TRBV9; d_gene: .; CDR3aa: CASSGDSLRSGNTIYF; CDR3nt: TGTGCCAGCAGCGGCGACAGCCTCCGCTCTGGAAACACCATATATTTT
j_gene: TRBJ2-1; abundance: .; v_gene: TRBV7-9; d_gene: TRBD1; CDR3aa: CASSLGTGVEEQFF; CDR3nt: TGTGCCAGCAGCTTAGGGACAGGGGTCGAGGAGCAGTTCTTC
j_gene: TRBJ1-2; abundance: .; v_gene: TRBV6-1; d_gene: .; CDR3aa: CASSEVGGYGYTF; CDR3nt: TGTGCCAGCAGTGAAGTAGGAGGTTATGGCTACACCTTC
j_gene: TRBJ1-1; abundance: .; v_gene: TRBV10-3; d_gene: .; CDR3aa: CAISESTTAVSF; CDR3nt: TGTGCCATCAGTGAGTCGACAACAGCCGTATCCTTT
j_gene: TRBJ2-3; abundance: .; v_gene: TRBV28; d_gene: TRBD1; CDR3aa: CASSSPGGHSTDTQYF; CDR3nt: TGTGCCAGCAGTTCCCCAGGGGGACACAGCACAGATACGCAGTATTTT
j_gene: TRBJ2-7; abundance: .; v_gene: TRBV14; d_gene: TRBD1; CDR3aa: CASSQETGVYEQYF; CDR3nt: TGTGCCAGCAGCCAGGAGACAGGGGTGTACGAGCAGTACTTC
j_gene: TRBJ2-5; abundance: once; v_gene: TRBV4-1; d_gene: .; CDR3aa: CASSQGRGFTRVLETQYF; CDR3nt: TGCGCCAGCAGCCAAGGACGCGGATTTACAAGAGTCTTGGAGACCCAGTACTTC
j_gene: TRBJ2-3; abundance: .; v_gene: TRBV13; d_gene: TRBD2; CDR3aa: CASSSPSGGEASTDTQYF; CDR3nt: TGTGCCAGCAGCTCCCCTAGCGGGGGGGAAGCTAGCACAGATACGCAGTATTTT
j_gene: TRBJ2-7; abundance: few; v_gene: TRBV6-5; d_gene: TRBD2; CDR3aa: CASSYSGGGPYEQYF; CDR3nt: TGTGCCAGCAGTTACTCCGGCGGGGGGCCATACGAGCAGTACTTC
j_gene: TRBJ1-5; abundance: once; v_gene: TRBV27; d_gene: TRBD1; CDR3aa: CASSPRDRSSNQPQHF; CDR3nt: TGTGCCAGCAGTCCAAGGGACAGGAGTAGCAATCAGCCCCAGCATTTT
j_gene: TRBJ2-1; abundance: .; v_gene: TRBV18; d_gene: .; CDR3aa: CASSPDRGGSNEQFF; CDR3nt: TGTGCCAGCTCACCTGATAGGGGGGGGTCCAATGAGCAGTTCTTC
j_gene: TRBJ2-2; abundance: .; v_gene: TRBV7-9; d_gene: TRBD1; CDR3aa: CASSSPRTGGFTGELFF; CDR3nt: TGTGCCAGCAGCTCGCCACGGACAGGGGGCTTCACCGGGGAGCTGTTTTTT